This T cell receptor beta chain was identified during a study of blood T cell repertoires in COVID-19. V gave up 5 bases and J gave up 7 bases, with 23 bases separating them. The CDR3 spans 16 residues. Germline V lookup: CDR1 LNHDA, CDR2 SQIVND (reference sequence). TCRdb's copy holds only in-frame clones and misses some; the assay was immunoSEQ multiplex PCR. In the table there are about 350,000 clones, around nine tenths of which are singletons. Patients of the Seattle cohort, enrolled during active infection, were followed longitudinally. The genes are TRBV19 and TRBJ1-2, with TRBD1 as a possible D gene (5 bases). The clonotype originates from a woman aged 55-69 years with COVID-19, enrolled during active disease. Sequencing input: peripheral blood. The CDR3 DNA reads TGTGCCAGTAGTCGTCCTTCCGGGACTCTAGGACCTGGCTACACCTTC. As protein: CASSRPSGTLGPGYTF.